The clone carrying this T cell receptor beta chain was observed many times. Its antigen remains unknown. TCRdb itself ran the reads through MiXCR, one entry per CDR3 protein. The profile shows around 330,000 distinct CDR3 sequences, about a sixth of them singletons. This sample was taken from a study of T cell repertoires in cytomegalovirus infection. Study in general: Matching HLA type, along with CMV infection, was indicated by public TCR beta signatures.

Regarding the study as a whole: HLA-C-restricted CMV clonotypes gave the most frequent clonotype in two of eight donors. The cumulative frequency of public TCR beta families distinguished individuals who carried CMV together with the relevant HLA.

The ends were cut back, 5 bases at V and 4 bases at J, with 14 bases in the middle. The length of the CDR3 is 15 residues. This TCR was sampled from a human donor in good health (CMV status not recorded). Some clones in this sample may be carry-over from other donors' samples. This rearrangement joins TRBV12-3 or TRBV12-4 to TRBJ2-2, with D uncertain. The source material was PBMCs. The CDR3: CASSPRRIATGELFF. The CDR3 bases are TGTGCCAGCAGTCCGAGACGTATTGCCACCGGGGAGCTGTTTTTT.